This T cell receptor beta chain was obtained from a study of blood T cell repertoires in COVID-19. Looking at the study overall: Samples of COVID-19 (acute and convalescent) were obtained from the United States, Italy and Spain. PBMCs, B-cell-depleted T cells, or T cells provided the cDNA or gDNA that made up the material.

The CDR3 is 20 amino acids. Germline V lookup: CDR1 KGHSH, CDR2 LQKENI. The V segment lost 4 bases and the J segment 4 bases; nucleotides outside the gene matches: 23. Here immunoSEQ multiplex PCR was the method, and the copy in TCRdb shows in-frame clones only, minus some. This table has around 20,000 clones, 90% appearing once. The sequence came from a man aged 70 or older with acute or convalescent COVID-19. The genes are TRBV18 and TRBJ2-7, with 9 bases aligning to TRBD2. The sample was peripheral blood. The CDR3: CASSQNTGFWASGNIYEQYF. CDR3 bases: TGTGCCAGCTCACAAAATACAGGGTTCTGGGCTAGCGGGAACATTTACGAGCAGTACTTC.